Here is one T cell receptor beta chain with its context. Each sample yielded at least 6 micrograms of PBMC total RNA. The sample comes from a study of blood T cells in healthy people across ages. The CDR3 sequence is 17 residues long. Germline lookup yields CDR1 SGHDT and CDR2 YYEEEE. V was shortened by 0 bases and J by 0 bases, with 10 bases between the two germline ends. For the second PCR, which ran for about 7 to 11 cycles, a sample-barcoded 5' primer and a J-beta primer mix were used. Tagging of each cDNA molecule was performed by a template-switch adaptor with 12 random nucleotides. Each CDR3 protein gets one entry after TCRdb re-called the 5' RACE reads with MiXCR. The sample contains hundreds of thousands of distinct CDR3 sequences, about half of which appear only once.

The chain joins TRBV5-6 to TRBJ1-6, with D unclear. The material sequenced was blood. The origin of this receptor is a woman in her fifties or sixties in good health. CDR3 in DNA: TGTGCCAGCAGCTTGGGATCAGGAGGCTCCTATAATTCACCCCTCCACTTT. Translated: CASSLGSGGSYNSPLHF.